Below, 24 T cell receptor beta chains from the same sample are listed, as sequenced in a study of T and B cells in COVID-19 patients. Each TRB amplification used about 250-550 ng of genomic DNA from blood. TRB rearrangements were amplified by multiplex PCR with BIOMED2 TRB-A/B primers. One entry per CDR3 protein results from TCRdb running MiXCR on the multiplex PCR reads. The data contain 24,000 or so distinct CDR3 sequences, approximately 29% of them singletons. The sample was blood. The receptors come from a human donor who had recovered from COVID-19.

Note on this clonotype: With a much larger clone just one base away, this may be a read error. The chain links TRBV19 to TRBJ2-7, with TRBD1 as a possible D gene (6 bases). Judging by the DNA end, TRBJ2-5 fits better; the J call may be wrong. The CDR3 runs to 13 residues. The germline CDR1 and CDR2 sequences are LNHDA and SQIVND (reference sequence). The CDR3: CVSNQGRRETQYF. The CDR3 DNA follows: TGTGTCAGTAACCAGGGGCGTCGAGAGACCCAGTACTTC.

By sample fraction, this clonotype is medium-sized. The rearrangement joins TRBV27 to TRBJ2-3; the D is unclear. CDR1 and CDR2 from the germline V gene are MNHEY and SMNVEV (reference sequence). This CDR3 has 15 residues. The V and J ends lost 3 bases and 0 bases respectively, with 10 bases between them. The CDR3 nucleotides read TGTGCCAGCAGTTTGGGTAGCCCTAGCACAGATACGCAGTATTTT. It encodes CASSLGSPSTDTQYF.

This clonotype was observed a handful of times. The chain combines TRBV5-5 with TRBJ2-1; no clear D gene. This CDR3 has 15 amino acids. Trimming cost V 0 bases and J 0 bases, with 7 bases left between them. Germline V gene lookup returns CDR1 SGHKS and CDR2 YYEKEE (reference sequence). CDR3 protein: CASSLAISSYNEQFF. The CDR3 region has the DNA TGTGCCAGCAGCTTGGCGATTAGCTCCTACAATGAGCAGTTCTTC.

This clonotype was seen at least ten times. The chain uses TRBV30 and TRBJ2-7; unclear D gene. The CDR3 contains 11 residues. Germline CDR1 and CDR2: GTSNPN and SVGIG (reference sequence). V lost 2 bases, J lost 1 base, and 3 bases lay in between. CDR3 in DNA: TGTGCCTGGAGTACATCCTACGAGCAGTACTTC. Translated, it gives CAWSTSYEQYF.

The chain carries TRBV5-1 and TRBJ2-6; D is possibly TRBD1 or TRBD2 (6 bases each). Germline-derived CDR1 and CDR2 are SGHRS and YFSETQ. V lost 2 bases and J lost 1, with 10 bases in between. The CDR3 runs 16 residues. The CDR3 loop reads CASSFGGASGANVLTF. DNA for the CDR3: TGCGCCAGCAGCTTCGGGGGCGCGTCTGGGGCCAACGTCCTGACTTTC. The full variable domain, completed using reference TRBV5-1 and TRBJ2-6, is KAGVTQTPRYLIKTRGQQVTLSCSPISGHRSVSWYQQTPGQGLQFLFEYFSETQRNKGNFPGRFSGRQFSNSRSEMNVSTLELGDSALYLCASSFGGASGANVLTFGAGSRLTVL.

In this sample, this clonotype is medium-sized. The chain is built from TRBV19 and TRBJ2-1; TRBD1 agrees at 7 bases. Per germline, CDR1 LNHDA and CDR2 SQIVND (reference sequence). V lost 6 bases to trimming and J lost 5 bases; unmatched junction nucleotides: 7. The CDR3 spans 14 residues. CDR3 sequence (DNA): TGTGCCAGTAGCCGCCGGGACAGACACAATGAGCAGTTCTTC. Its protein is CASSRRDRHNEQFF.

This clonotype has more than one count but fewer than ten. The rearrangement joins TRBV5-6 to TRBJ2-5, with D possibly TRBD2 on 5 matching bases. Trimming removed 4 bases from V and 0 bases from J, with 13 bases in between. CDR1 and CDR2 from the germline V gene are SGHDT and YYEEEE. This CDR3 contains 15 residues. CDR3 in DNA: TGTGCCAGCAGCCGGATACGAGGGTACCAAGAGACCCAGTACTTC. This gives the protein CASSRIRGYQETQYF.

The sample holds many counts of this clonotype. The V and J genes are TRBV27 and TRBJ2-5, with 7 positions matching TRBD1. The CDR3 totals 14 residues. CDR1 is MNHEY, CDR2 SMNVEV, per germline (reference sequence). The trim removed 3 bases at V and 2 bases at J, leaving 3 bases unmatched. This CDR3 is CASSFTDRQETQYF. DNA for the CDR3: TGTGCCAGCAGTTTTACGGACAGGCAAGAGACCCAGTACTTC.

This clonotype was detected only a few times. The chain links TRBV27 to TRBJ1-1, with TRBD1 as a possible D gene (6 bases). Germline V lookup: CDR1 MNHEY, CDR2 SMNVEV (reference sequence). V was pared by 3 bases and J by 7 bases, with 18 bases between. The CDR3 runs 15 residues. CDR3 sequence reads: CASSFSTGHGGEAFF. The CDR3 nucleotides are TGTGCCAGCAGTTTCTCCACGGGACATGGAGGTGAAGCTTTCTTT.

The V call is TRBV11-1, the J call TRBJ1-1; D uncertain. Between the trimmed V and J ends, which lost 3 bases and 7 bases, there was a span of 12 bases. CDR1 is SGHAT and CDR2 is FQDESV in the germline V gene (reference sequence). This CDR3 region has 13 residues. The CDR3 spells CASSFVKKGEAFF. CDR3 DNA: TGTGCCAGCAGCTTTGTCAAGAAGGGTGAAGCTTTCTTT.

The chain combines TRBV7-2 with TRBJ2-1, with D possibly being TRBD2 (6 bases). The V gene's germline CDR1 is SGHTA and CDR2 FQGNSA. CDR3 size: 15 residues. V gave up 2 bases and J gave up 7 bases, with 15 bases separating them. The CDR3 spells CASSLYSSAGNEQFF. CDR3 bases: TGTGCCAGCAGCTTATATTCGAGCGCGGGGAATGAGCAGTTCTTC.

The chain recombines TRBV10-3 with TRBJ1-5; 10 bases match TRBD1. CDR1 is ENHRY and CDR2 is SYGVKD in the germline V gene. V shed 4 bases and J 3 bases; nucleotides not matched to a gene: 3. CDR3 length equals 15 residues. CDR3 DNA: TGTGCCATCAGTGCGGACAGGGGGGACAATCAGCCCCAGCATTTT. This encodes CAISADRGDNQPQHF.

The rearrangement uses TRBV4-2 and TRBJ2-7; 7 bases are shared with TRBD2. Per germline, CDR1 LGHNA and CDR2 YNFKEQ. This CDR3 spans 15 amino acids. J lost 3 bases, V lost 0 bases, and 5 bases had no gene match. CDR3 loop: CASSQEMSGNYEQYF. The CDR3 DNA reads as TGTGCCAGCAGCCAAGAAATGAGCGGGAACTACGAGCAGTACTTC.

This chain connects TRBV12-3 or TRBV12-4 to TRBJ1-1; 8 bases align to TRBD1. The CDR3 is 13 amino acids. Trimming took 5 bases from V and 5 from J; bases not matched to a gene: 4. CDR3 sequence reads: CASSPRGRTEAFF. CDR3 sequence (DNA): TGTGCCAGCAGTCCCAGGGGGCGAACTGAAGCTTTCTTT.

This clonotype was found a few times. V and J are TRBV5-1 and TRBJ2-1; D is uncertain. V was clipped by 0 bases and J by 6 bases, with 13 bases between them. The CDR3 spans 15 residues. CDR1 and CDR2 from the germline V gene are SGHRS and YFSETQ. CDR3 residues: CASSLEARTRNEQFF. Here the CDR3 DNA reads TGCGCCAGCAGCTTGGAGGCTAGAACTCGCAATGAGCAGTTCTTC.

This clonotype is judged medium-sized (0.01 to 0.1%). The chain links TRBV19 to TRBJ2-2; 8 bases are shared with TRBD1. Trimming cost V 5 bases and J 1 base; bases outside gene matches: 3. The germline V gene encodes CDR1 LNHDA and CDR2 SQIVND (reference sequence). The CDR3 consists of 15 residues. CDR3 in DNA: TGTGCCAGTAGTCCCGGGACAGGGAACACCGGGGAGCTGTTTTTT. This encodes CASSPGTGNTGELFF.

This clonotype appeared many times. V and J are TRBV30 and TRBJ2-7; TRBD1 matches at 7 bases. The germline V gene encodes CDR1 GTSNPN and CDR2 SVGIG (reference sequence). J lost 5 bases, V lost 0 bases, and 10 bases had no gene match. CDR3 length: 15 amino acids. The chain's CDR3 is CAWSVSSWGQNEQYF. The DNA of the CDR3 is TGTGCCTGGAGTGTTTCGTCCTGGGGACAGAACGAGCAGTACTTC.

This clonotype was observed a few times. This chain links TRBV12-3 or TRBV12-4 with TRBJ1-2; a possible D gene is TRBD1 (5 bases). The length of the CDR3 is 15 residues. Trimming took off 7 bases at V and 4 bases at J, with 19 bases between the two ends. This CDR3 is CASTDLSRGGYGYTF. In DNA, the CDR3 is TGTGCCAGCACCGACTTAAGCCGGGGGGGCTATGGCTACACCTTC.

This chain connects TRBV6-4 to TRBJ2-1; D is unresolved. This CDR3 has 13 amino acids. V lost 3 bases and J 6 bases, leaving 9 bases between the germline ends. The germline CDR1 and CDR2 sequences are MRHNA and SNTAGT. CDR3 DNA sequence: TGTGCCAGCAGTGAATCAGCAGGCAATGAGCAGTTCTTC. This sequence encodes CASSESAGNEQFF.

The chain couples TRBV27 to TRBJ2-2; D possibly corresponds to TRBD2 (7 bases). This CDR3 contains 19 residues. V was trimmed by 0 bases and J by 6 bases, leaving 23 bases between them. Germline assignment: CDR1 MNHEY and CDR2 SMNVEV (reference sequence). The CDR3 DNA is TGTGCCAGCAGTTTATCTGGTGTGTTGGGGAGGGGGAGTGCCGGGGAGCTGTTTTTT. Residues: CASSLSGVLGRGSAGELFF.

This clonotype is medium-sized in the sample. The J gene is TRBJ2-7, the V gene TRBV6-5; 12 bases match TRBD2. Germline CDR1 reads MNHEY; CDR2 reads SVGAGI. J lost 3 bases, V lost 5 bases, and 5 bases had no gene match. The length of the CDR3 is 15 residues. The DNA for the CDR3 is TGTGCCAGCAGTCCCGGACTAGCGGGACACTACGAGCAGTACTTC. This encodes CASSPGLAGHYEQYF.

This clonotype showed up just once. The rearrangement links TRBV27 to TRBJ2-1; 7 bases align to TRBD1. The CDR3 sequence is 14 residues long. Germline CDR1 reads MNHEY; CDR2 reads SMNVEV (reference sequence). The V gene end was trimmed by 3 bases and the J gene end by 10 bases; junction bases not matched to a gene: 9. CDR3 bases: TGTGCCAGCAGTTTCGACAGGGTTTTGGGCGAGCAGTTCTTC. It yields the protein CASSFDRVLGEQFF.

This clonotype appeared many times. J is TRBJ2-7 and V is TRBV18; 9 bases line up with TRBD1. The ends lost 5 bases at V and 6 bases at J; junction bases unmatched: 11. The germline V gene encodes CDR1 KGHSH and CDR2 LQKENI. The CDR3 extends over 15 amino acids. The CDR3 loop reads CASSLEGTGGSEQYF. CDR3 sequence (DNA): TGTGCCAGCTCATTAGAGGGAACAGGGGGCTCCGAGCAGTACTTC.

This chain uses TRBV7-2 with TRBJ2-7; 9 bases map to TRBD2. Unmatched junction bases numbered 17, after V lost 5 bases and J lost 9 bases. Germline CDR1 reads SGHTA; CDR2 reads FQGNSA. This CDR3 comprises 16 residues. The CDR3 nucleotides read TGTGCCAGCAGCCCCTGGGGGGCGGGAGGGGGAGAAGGGCAGTACTTC. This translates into CASSPWGAGGGEGQYF.